This T cell receptor beta chain was captured by sequencing in a study of blood T cell repertoires in COVID-19. Turning to the study itself: Both acute and convalescent COVID-19 samples were obtained from the United States, Italy and Spain.

As handled by the study authors: Estimated nucleated cell counts came from reference gene primer amplification. This table comes from immunoSEQ multiplex PCR, and its TCRdb copy is limited to in-frame clones, with some not included. V and J calls and clone size are copied from that table; D and trimming were computed from the DNA. The sample consists of under 300,000 clones, approximately 86% of them appearing once. Per the germline V gene, CDR1 is GTSNPN and CDR2 is SVGIG (reference sequence). V lost 5 bases and J 5 bases, leaving 12 bases between the germline ends. There are 12 residues in the CDR3. Enrollment of patients from Seattle took place during active infection, with longitudinal follow-up.

The chain joins TRBV30 to TRBJ1-1, with D hard to call. The material sequenced was peripheral blood. This clonotype was obtained from a woman in her seventies with COVID-19, enrolled during active disease. The CDR3 region is CAWERVGTEAFF. DNA of the CDR3: TGTGCCTGGGAGAGGGTCGGGACTGAAGCTTTCTTT.